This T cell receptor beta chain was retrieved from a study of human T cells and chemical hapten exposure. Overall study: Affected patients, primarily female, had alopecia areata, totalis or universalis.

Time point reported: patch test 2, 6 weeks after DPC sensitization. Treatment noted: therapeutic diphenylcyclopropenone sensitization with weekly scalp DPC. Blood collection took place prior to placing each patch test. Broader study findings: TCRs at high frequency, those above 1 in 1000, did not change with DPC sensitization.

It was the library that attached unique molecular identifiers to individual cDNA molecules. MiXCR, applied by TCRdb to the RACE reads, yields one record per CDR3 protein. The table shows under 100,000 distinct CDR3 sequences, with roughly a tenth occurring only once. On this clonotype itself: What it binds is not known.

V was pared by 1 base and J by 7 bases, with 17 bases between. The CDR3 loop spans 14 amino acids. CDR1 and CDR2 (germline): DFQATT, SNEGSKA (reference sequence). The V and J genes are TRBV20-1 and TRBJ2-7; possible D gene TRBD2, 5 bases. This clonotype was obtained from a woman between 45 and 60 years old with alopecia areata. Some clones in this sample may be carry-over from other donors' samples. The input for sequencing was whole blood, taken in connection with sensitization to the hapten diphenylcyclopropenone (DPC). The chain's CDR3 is CSARGSEDSQEQYF. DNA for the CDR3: TGCAGTGCTAGAGGATCCGAGGACTCTCAGGAGCAGTACTTC.